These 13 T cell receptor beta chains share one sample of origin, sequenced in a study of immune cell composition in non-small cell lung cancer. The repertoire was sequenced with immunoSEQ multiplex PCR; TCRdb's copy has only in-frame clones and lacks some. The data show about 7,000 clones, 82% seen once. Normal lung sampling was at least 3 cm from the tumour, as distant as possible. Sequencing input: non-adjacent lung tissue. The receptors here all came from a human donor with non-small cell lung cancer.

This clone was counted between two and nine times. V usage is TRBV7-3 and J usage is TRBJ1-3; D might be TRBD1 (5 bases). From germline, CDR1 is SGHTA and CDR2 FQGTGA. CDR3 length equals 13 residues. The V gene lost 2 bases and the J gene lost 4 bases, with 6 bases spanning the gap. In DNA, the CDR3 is TGTGCCAGCAGCTTAGCAGGGGGAAACACCATATATTTT. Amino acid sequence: CASSLAGGNTIYF.

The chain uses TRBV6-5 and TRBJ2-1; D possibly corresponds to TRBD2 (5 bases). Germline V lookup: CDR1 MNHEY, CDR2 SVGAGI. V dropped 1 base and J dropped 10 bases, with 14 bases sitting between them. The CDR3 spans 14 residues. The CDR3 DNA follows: TGTGCCAGCAGTTACTTGGCTAGCCTGGGAGAGCAGTTCTTC. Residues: CASSYLASLGEQFF.

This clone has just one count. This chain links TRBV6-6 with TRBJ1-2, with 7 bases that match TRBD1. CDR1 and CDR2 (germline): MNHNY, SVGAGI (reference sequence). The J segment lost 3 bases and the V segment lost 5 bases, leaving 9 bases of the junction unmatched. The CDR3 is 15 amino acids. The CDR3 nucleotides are TGTGCCAGCAGTGTCGGGACAGTTTCTTACTATGGCTACACCTTC. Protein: CASSVGTVSYYGYTF.

For the CDR3, the DNA is TGTGCCAGCAGGGACAGGGCCCCCTCCGAGCAGTACTTC. Translating gives CASRDRAPSEQYF. The rearrangement uses TRBV2 and TRBJ2-7; 8 bases fit TRBD1. This CDR3 is 13 amino acids long. Trimming took 6 bases from V and 6 from J; bases not matched to a gene: 7. CDR1 is SNHLY, CDR2 FYNNEI, per germline.

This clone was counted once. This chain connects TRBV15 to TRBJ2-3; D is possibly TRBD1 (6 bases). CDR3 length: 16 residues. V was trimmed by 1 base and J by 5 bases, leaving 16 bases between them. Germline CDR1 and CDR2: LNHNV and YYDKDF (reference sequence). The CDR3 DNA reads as TGTGCCACCAGCAGAGGCCGAGGGCAGGGGATAGATACGCAGTATTTT. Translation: CATSRGRGQGIDTQYF.

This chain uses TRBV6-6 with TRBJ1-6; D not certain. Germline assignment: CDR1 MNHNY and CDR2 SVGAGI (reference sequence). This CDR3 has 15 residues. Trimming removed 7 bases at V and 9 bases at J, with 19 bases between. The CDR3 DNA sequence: TGTGCCAGCATGGAAGCCGCCGGGGTCGGTTCACCCCTCCACTTT. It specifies CASMEAAGVGSPLHF.

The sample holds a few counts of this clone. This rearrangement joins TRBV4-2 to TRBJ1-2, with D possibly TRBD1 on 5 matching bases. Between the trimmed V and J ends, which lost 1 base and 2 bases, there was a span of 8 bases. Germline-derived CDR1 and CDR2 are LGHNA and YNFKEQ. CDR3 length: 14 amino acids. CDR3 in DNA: TGTGCCAGCAGCCAAGCAGGGTCGAACTATGGCTACACCTTC. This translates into CASSQAGSNYGYTF.

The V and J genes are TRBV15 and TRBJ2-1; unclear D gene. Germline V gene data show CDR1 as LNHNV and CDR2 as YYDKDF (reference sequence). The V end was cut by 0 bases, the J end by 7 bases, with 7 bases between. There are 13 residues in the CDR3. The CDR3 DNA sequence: TGTGCCACCAGCAGAGATCCCCAGAATGAGCAGTTCTTC. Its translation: CATSRDPQNEQFF.

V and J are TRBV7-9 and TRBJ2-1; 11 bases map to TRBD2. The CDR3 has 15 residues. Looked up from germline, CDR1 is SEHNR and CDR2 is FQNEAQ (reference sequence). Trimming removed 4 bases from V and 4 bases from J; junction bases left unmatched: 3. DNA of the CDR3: TGTGCCAGCAGCTCGGGACTAGCGGAATACAATGAGCAGTTCTTC. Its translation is CASSSGLAEYNEQFF.

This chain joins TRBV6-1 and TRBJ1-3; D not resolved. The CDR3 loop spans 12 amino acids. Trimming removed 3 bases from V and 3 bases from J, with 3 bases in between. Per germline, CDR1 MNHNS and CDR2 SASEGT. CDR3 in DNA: TGTGCCAGCAGTGAGAGTGGAAACACCATATATTTT. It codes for CASSESGNTIYF.

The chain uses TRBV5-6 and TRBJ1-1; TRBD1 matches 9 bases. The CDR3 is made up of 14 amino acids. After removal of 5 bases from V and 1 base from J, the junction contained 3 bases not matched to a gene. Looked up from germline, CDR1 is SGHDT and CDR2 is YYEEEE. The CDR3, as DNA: TGTGCCAGCAGTCGGGACAGGGCGAACACTGAAGCTTTCTTT. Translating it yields CASSRDRANTEAFF.

The CDR3 DNA reads as TGTGCCAGCAGCCCCCGGGACACCGGCTACGAGCAGTACTTC. As protein: CASSPRDTGYEQYF. J is TRBJ2-7 and V is TRBV13; a possible D gene is TRBD1 (6 bases). Trimming cost V 5 bases and J 3 bases, with 14 bases left between them. This CDR3 region has 14 residues. Looked up from germline, CDR1 is PRHDT and CDR2 is FYEKMQ (reference sequence).

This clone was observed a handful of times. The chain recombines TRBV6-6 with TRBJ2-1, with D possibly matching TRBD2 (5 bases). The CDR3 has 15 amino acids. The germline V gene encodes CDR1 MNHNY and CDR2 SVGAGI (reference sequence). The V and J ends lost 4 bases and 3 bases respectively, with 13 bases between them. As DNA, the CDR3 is TGTGCCAGCAGTTTAGAACCGGGGAGCTACAATGAGCAGTTCTTC. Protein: CASSLEPGSYNEQFF.